The next 2 T cell receptor beta chains were all read from a single sample in a study of cytomegalovirus exposure and HLA in healthy donors. Assay: immunoSEQ multiplex PCR; the TCRdb copy retains only in-frame clones and omits some. The sample lists 180,000 or so clones, about 83% seen once, with about 1.5% in the top ten. Sequencing was performed on PBMCs. Receptor source: a woman between 25 and 40 years old in good health and CMV-seronegative.

The chain has TRBV6-1 and TRBJ2-7; D not certain. The CDR3 sequence is 13 residues long. Germline CDR1 MNHNS, CDR2 SASEGT. Trimming took off 4 bases at V and 2 bases at J, with 9 bases between the two ends. The DNA for the CDR3 is TGTGCCAGCAGTGTGGGCAGAGCCTACGAGCAGTACTTC. This gives the protein CASSVGRAYEQYF.

The chain employs TRBV10-3 and TRBJ2-1; 8 nucleotides line up with TRBD1. The CDR3 spans 12 residues. Trimming cost V 6 bases and J 5 bases; bases outside gene matches: 0. Germline V gene data show CDR1 as ENHRY and CDR2 as SYGVKD. The CDR3 coding sequence is TGTGCCATCAGGGACAGGGACAATGAGCAGTTCTTC. Protein: CAIRDRDNEQFF.